This is a list of T cell receptor beta chains from one sample in a study of blood T cell repertoires in COVID-19. Assay: immunoSEQ multiplex PCR; the TCRdb copy retains only in-frame clones and omits some. The sample lists 150,000 to 200,000 clones; 75% to 90% were seen once. Sequenced input: PBMCs or T cells enriched from blood (not recorded which). The receptors derive from a man aged 70-80 years who had been exposed to COVID-19. Each CDR3 is given with its conserved first and last residue. D genes are given only for firm matches. Clone sizes are given selectively: once, few, many, or a class where the clone is expanded.

clone size: NA; V gene: TRBV7-2; J gene: TRBJ2-1; D gene: NA; CDR3 protein: CASSSASAKYNEQFF; CDR3 DNA: TGTGCCAGCAGCTCTGCTAGCGCGAAATACAATGAGCAGTTCTTC
clone size: NA; V gene: TRBV11-2; J gene: TRBJ1-1; D gene: NA; CDR3 protein: CASSLAPGANTEAFF; CDR3 DNA: TGTGCCAGCAGCTTAGCTCCAGGGGCCAACACTGAAGCTTTCTTT
clone size: NA; V gene: TRBV2; J gene: TRBJ1-2; D gene: NA; CDR3 protein: CASSESETGGGYTF; CDR3 DNA: TGTGCCAGCAGTGAAAGCGAGACGGGTGGTGGCTACACCTTC
clone size: NA; V gene: TRBV12-1; J gene: TRBJ2-7; D gene: NA; CDR3 protein: CASSFRDRSSYEQYF; CDR3 DNA: TGTGCCAGCAGCTTCCGGGACAGGAGCTCCTACGAGCAGTACTTC
clone size: NA; V gene: TRBV2; J gene: TRBJ2-7; D gene: NA; CDR3 protein: CASKVPSSVEQYF; CDR3 DNA: TGTGCCAGCAAGGTTCCTTCTAGCGTCGAGCAGTACTTC
clone size: NA; V gene: TRBV7-9; J gene: TRBJ1-6; D gene: NA; CDR3 protein: CASSWSAMRNSPLHF; CDR3 DNA: TGTGCCAGCAGCTGGTCGGCAATGCGGAATTCACCCCTCCACTTT
clone size: NA; V gene: TRBV7-2; J gene: TRBJ1-3; D gene: NA; CDR3 protein: CASSLGGGGNTIYF; CDR3 DNA: TGTGCCAGCAGCTTAGGTGGCGGGGGAAACACCATATATTTT
clone size: NA; V gene: TRBV7-8; J gene: TRBJ2-2; D gene: TRBD1; CDR3 protein: CASSGIPGQGVGELFF; CDR3 DNA: TGTGCCAGCAGCGGTATTCCGGGACAGGGTGTCGGGGAGCTGTTTTTT
clone size: NA; V gene: TRBV28; J gene: TRBJ2-7; D gene: NA; CDR3 protein: CASSSFEQYF; CDR3 DNA: TGTGCCAGCTCCTCGTTCGAGCAGTACTTC
clone size: NA; V gene: TRBV6-5; J gene: TRBJ1-2; D gene: NA; CDR3 protein: CASSPGRGGYGYTF; CDR3 DNA: TGTGCCAGCAGTCCAGGGAGAGGGGGCTATGGCTACACCTTC
clone size: few; V gene: TRBV5-1; J gene: TRBJ1-3; D gene: NA; CDR3 protein: CASREGGRNTIYF; CDR3 DNA: TGCGCCTCTCGTGAGGGCGGTCGGAACACCATATATTTT
clone size: NA; V gene: TRBV6-5; J gene: TRBJ1-6; D gene: NA; CDR3 protein: CASSYGGDSSSPLHF; CDR3 DNA: TGTGCCAGCAGTTACGGAGGGGATAGTAGTTCACCCCTCCACTTT
clone size: NA; V gene: TRBV19; J gene: TRBJ2-7; D gene: NA; CDR3 protein: CASSIPGVLTEQYF; CDR3 DNA: TGTGCCAGTAGTATACCGGGAGTGTTGACCGAGCAGTACTTC
clone size: NA; V gene: TRBV27; J gene: TRBJ2-7; D gene: NA; CDR3 protein: CATMRSTEQYF; CDR3 DNA: TGTGCCACCATGAGGAGTACCGAGCAGTACTTC
clone size: NA; V gene: TRBV7-6; J gene: TRBJ2-7; D gene: TRBD2; CDR3 protein: CASSPRGSGFSYEQYF; CDR3 DNA: TGTGCCAGCAGTCCTCGGGGTAGCGGGTTCTCCTACGAGCAGTACTTC
clone size: NA; V gene: TRBV19; J gene: TRBJ2-5; D gene: NA; CDR3 protein: CASRIYRVRPETQYF; CDR3 DNA: TGTGCCAGTAGAATATACCGGGTCCGACCAGAGACCCAGTACTTC
clone size: NA; V gene: TRBV5-1; J gene: TRBJ2-7; D gene: TRBD2; CDR3 protein: CASSAIAGGPGEQYF; CDR3 DNA: TGCGCCAGCAGCGCTATAGCGGGAGGGCCGGGCGAGCAGTACTTC
clone size: NA; V gene: TRBV7-9; J gene: TRBJ2-1; D gene: NA; CDR3 protein: CASRLRTSSSYNEQFF; CDR3 DNA: TGTGCCAGCAGATTACGGACTTCCAGCTCCTACAATGAGCAGTTCTTC
clone size: many; V gene: TRBV7-9; J gene: TRBJ2-7; D gene: NA; CDR3 protein: CATAGAGSKYEQYF; CDR3 DNA: TGTGCCACGGCCGGGGCGGGATCGAAGTACGAGCAGTACTTC
clone size: NA; V gene: TRBV4-2; J gene: TRBJ1-5; D gene: TRBD1; CDR3 protein: CASTPGTGPNQPQHF; CDR3 DNA: TGTGCCAGCACCCCCGGGACAGGGCCAAATCAGCCCCAGCATTTT
clone size: NA; V gene: TRBV28; J gene: TRBJ2-7; D gene: TRBD2; CDR3 protein: CASRGGYEQYF; CDR3 DNA: TGTGCCAGCAGGGGGGGGTACGAGCAGTACTTC
clone size: NA; V gene: TRBV6-5; J gene: TRBJ1-1; D gene: NA; CDR3 protein: CASRGRDRNTEAFF; CDR3 DNA: TGTGCCAGCAGGGGGAGGGATCGTAACACTGAAGCTTTCTTT
clone size: NA; V gene: TRBV30; J gene: TRBJ1-2; D gene: NA; CDR3 protein: CAWNVGDTNYGYTF; CDR3 DNA: TGTGCCTGGAATGTGGGCGATACTAACTATGGCTACACCTTC
clone size: NA; V gene: TRBV5-6; J gene: TRBJ1-2; D gene: NA; CDR3 protein: CASNLGQGSGYTF; CDR3 DNA: TGTGCCAGCAACTTGGGGCAGGGGAGTGGCTACACCTTC
clone size: NA; V gene: TRBV7-2; J gene: TRBJ2-7; D gene: TRBD1; CDR3 protein: CASSQRTGAPYEQYF; CDR3 DNA: TGTGCCAGCAGCCAAAGGACAGGGGCACCTTACGAGCAGTACTTC
clone size: NA; V gene: TRBV4-3; J gene: TRBJ2-2; D gene: TRBD2; CDR3 protein: CASSQDRLASGELFF; CDR3 DNA: TGCGCCAGCAGCCAAGATAGACTAGCGTCCGGGGAGCTGTTTTTT
clone size: NA; V gene: TRBV13; J gene: TRBJ2-7; D gene: NA; CDR3 protein: CASSLRGEQYF; CDR3 DNA: TGTGCCAGCAGCTTAAGAGGTGAGCAGTACTTC
clone size: NA; V gene: TRBV21-1; J gene: TRBJ1-3; D gene: NA; CDR3 protein: CASSPRRGARSGNTIYF; CDR3 DNA: TGTGCCAGCAGCCCCCGAAGAGGCGCACGCTCTGGAAACACCATATATTTT
clone size: NA; V gene: TRBV7-2; J gene: TRBJ2-2; D gene: TRBD1; CDR3 protein: CASTSFQGATGELFF; CDR3 DNA: TGTGCCAGCACCTCCTTTCAGGGGGCCACCGGGGAGCTGTTTTTT
clone size: few; V gene: TRBV3-1/TRBV3-2; J gene: TRBJ1-2; D gene: NA; CDR3 protein: CATSGGPYGYTF; CDR3 DNA: TGTGCCACCTCGGGGGGTCCTTATGGCTACACCTTC
clone size: NA; V gene: TRBV7-6; J gene: TRBJ1-3; D gene: NA; CDR3 protein: CASSLGQGNTIYF; CDR3 DNA: TGTGCCAGCAGCTTAGGACAGGGAAACACCATATATTTT
clone size: NA; V gene: TRBV18; J gene: TRBJ2-7; D gene: NA; CDR3 protein: CASSRGALAYEQYF; CDR3 DNA: TGTGCCAGCTCACGTGGGGCTTTGGCCTACGAGCAGTACTTC
clone size: NA; V gene: TRBV24-1; J gene: TRBJ2-2; D gene: TRBD2; CDR3 protein: CATRGPPGGNTGELFF; CDR3 DNA: TGTGCCACCAGGGGGCCCCCGGGGGGAAACACCGGGGAGCTGTTTTTT
clone size: NA; V gene: TRBV7-2; J gene: TRBJ2-7; D gene: NA; CDR3 protein: CASSLVLFQQYF; CDR3 DNA: TGTGCCAGCAGCTTAGTACTCTTCCAGCAGTACTTC
clone size: NA; V gene: TRBV3-1/TRBV3-2; J gene: TRBJ1-2; D gene: TRBD1; CDR3 protein: CASSQDPGTGSGGYTF; CDR3 DNA: TGTGCCAGCAGCCAAGATCCTGGGACAGGGTCTGGGGGCTACACCTTC
clone size: once; V gene: TRBV11-2; J gene: TRBJ2-5; D gene: TRBD1; CDR3 protein: CASSWGQGEETQYF; CDR3 DNA: TGTGCCAGCAGCTGGGGACAGGGCGAAGAGACCCAGTACTTC
clone size: NA; V gene: TRBV5-5; J gene: TRBJ2-5; D gene: NA; CDR3 protein: CASSALGQETQYF; CDR3 DNA: TGTGCCAGCAGCGCCCTCGGGCAAGAGACCCAGTACTTC
clone size: NA; V gene: TRBV2; J gene: TRBJ2-1; D gene: TRBD2; CDR3 protein: CASRPGLAGYNEQFF; CDR3 DNA: TGTGCCAGCAGACCCGGACTAGCGGGTTACAATGAGCAGTTCTTC
clone size: NA; V gene: TRBV4-3; J gene: TRBJ1-2; D gene: NA; CDR3 protein: CASSQESSRPGGYTF; CDR3 DNA: TGCGCCAGCAGCCAAGAAAGCAGCAGACCGGGTGGCTACACCTTC
clone size: NA; V gene: TRBV7-2; J gene: TRBJ2-7; D gene: NA; CDR3 protein: CASSWTPTYEQYF; CDR3 DNA: TGTGCCAGCAGCTGGACTCCTACCTACGAGCAGTACTTC
clone size: NA; V gene: TRBV5-6; J gene: TRBJ2-5; D gene: NA; CDR3 protein: CASSLGAGQETQYF; CDR3 DNA: TGTGCCAGCAGCTTGGGGGCAGGACAAGAGACCCAGTACTTC
clone size: once; V gene: TRBV28; J gene: TRBJ2-3; D gene: TRBD2; CDR3 protein: CASSLPLAGDNPDTQYF; CDR3 DNA: TGTGCCAGCAGTTTACCCCTAGCGGGAGACAATCCAGATACGCAGTATTTT
clone size: many; V gene: TRBV6-5; J gene: TRBJ2-7; D gene: TRBD2; CDR3 protein: CASSFRLSGGYEQYF; CDR3 DNA: TGTGCCAGCAGTTTCCGACTTAGCGGGGGCTACGAGCAGTACTTC
clone size: NA; V gene: TRBV19; J gene: TRBJ2-5; D gene: TRBD1; CDR3 protein: CASSMRQGGETQYF; CDR3 DNA: TGTGCCAGTAGTATGCGACAGGGGGGAGAGACCCAGTACTTC
clone size: few; V gene: TRBV7-2; J gene: TRBJ2-3; D gene: NA; CDR3 protein: CASSSYTDTQYF; CDR3 DNA: TGTGCCAGCAGCTCCTACACAGATACGCAGTATTTT
clone size: NA; V gene: TRBV6-2/TRBV6-3; J gene: TRBJ2-1; D gene: NA; CDR3 protein: CASSYLGTPSTYNEQFF; CDR3 DNA: TGTGCCAGCAGTTACCTTGGGACACCAAGCACCTACAATGAGCAGTTCTTC
clone size: NA; V gene: TRBV30; J gene: TRBJ1-5; D gene: NA; CDR3 protein: CAWTPDSNQPQHF; CDR3 DNA: TGTGCCTGGACCCCAGATAGCAATCAGCCCCAGCATTTT
clone size: NA; V gene: TRBV27; J gene: TRBJ2-1; D gene: TRBD2; CDR3 protein: CASSPIKLAGEVNEQFF; CDR3 DNA: TGTGCCAGCAGTCCCATAAAGTTAGCGGGGGAGGTCAATGAGCAGTTCTTC
clone size: many; V gene: TRBV3-1/TRBV3-2; J gene: TRBJ2-7; D gene: TRBD1; CDR3 protein: CASSPHGQGASYEQYF; CDR3 DNA: TGTGCCAGCAGCCCCCATGGGCAGGGGGCGTCCTACGAGCAGTACTTC
clone size: NA; V gene: TRBV1; J gene: TRBJ1-1; D gene: NA; CDR3 protein: CTSSQDRVWTVNTEAFF; CDR3 DNA: TGCACCAGCAGCCAAGATAGGGTCTGGACAGTGAACACTGAAGCTTTCTTT
clone size: NA; V gene: TRBV5-1; J gene: TRBJ1-4; D gene: NA; CDR3 protein: CASRDVGTATNEKLFF; CDR3 DNA: TGCGCCAGCAGGGATGTGGGGACTGCAACTAATGAAAAACTGTTTTTT
clone size: NA; V gene: TRBV6-4; J gene: TRBJ2-1; D gene: TRBD1; CDR3 protein: CASSQGQEDEQFF; CDR3 DNA: TGTGCCAGCAGTCAGGGACAGGAGGATGAGCAGTTCTTC
clone size: few; V gene: TRBV5-1; J gene: TRBJ2-5; D gene: NA; CDR3 protein: CASSLAQGHQETQYF; CDR3 DNA: TGCGCCAGCAGCTTGGCCCAGGGGCACCAAGAGACCCAGTACTTC